Presented here are 24 T cell receptor beta chains from one specimen sequenced in a study of early stage breast cancer tumors (dated 2017 in TCRdb). Libraries were prepared through the immunoSEQ multiplex PCR assay. TCRdb re-hosts the immuneACCESS table, in-frame sequences only. Its copies lack some clones; in the studies checked, an unresolved V gene accounts for under half of them, and the cause for the rest is not known. The sample yields around 5,000 clones; around 68% were counted once. The ten top clones hold approximately 27% of the sample. The sample taken for sequencing was normal breast tissue next to the tumor. These receptors came from a person between 60 and 70 years old with breast cancer.

The rearrangement joins TRBV6-5 to TRBJ1-1; TRBD1 is a possible D gene (5 bases). Deletions cut 8 bases from V and 5 bases from J, with 9 bases between. CDR3 length: 11 amino acids. Germline CDR1 and CDR2: MNHEY and SVGAGI. Here the CDR3 reads CASWGRTEAFF. The CDR3 nucleotides read TGTGCCAGCTGGGGGAGAACTGAAGCTTTCTTT.

Worth noting for this clone: Other DNA sequences within the sample encode an identical CDR3. The genes are TRBV2 and TRBJ2-7; no clear D gene. The CDR3 is 11 amino acids. V was pared by 3 bases and J by 7 bases, with 7 bases between. CDR1 SNHLY and CDR2 FYNNEI come from the germline V gene. DNA for the CDR3: TGTGCCAGCAGTGAGGTAGTAGAGCAGTACTTC. Translating gives CASSEVVEQYF.

The genes are TRBV11-3 and TRBJ1-1; D is undetermined. Deletions cut 2 bases from V and 1 base from J, with 11 bases between. The germline gives CDR1 SGHNT, CDR2 YENEEA. CDR3 length: 15 amino acids. CDR3 nucleotides: TGTGCCAGCAGCTTATACAGAGGAAAGAACACTGAAGCTTTCTTT. The encoded protein is CASSLYRGKNTEAFF.

The chain employs TRBV6-1 and TRBJ1-2; TRBD1 agrees at 8 bases. The CDR3 runs 15 residues. V gave up 6 bases and J gave up 7 bases; unmatched junction bases: 13. Germline loops: CDR1 MNHNS, CDR2 SASEGT. The CDR3 reads CASSLDGQGLLGYTF. The CDR3 region has the DNA TGTGCCAGCAGCTTAGACGGACAGGGCCTTCTTGGCTACACCTTC.

V gene TRBV11-2 combines with J gene TRBJ2-2, with D possibly being TRBD1 (6 bases). Germline V gene data show CDR1 as SGHAT and CDR2 as FQNNGV. V was clipped by 1 base and J by 5 bases, with 17 bases between them. The CDR3 loop spans 17 amino acids. The CDR3 sequence is CASSLGLQGASTGELFF. The CDR3 coding sequence is TGTGCCAGCAGCTTAGGATTACAGGGCGCGAGTACCGGGGAGCTGTTTTTT.

This rearrangement joins TRBV6-5 to TRBJ1-2, with a tentative D call TRBD1 (5 bases). The CDR3 spans 16 residues. V lost 2 bases and J 0 bases, leaving 13 bases between the germline ends. Germline V gene sequence: CDR1 MNHEY, CDR2 SVGAGI. CDR3 residues: CASSYTGTGANYGYTF. The CDR3 DNA reads TGTGCCAGCAGTTACACGGGGACGGGAGCTAACTATGGCTACACCTTC.

This clone was seen more than once but under ten times. The germline gene is not matched at one end of the junction; a read error may be the cause. The chain uses TRBV6-5 and TRBJ2-5; a weak D match, TRBD2 (5 bases). Germline values: CDR1 MNHEY, CDR2 SVGAGI. The CDR3 is 14 residues long. This CDR3 reads CAISESQAGETQYF. In nucleotides, the CDR3 is TGTGCCATCAGTGAGTCGCAGGCGGGAGAGACCCAGTACTTC.

This chain uses TRBV28 with TRBJ1-1; D is unclear. This CDR3 region has 13 residues. V lost 1 base and J lost 9, with 12 bases in between. Germline CDR1 and CDR2: MDHEN and SYDVKM. In DNA form, the CDR3 reads TGTGCCAGCAGTTTATTAGCAACAGATCAAGCTTTCTTT. Residues: CASSLLATDQAFF. The full variable domain, completed using reference TRBV28 and TRBJ1-1, is DVKVTQSSRYLVKRTGEKVFLECVQDMDHENMFWYRQDPGLGLRLIYFSYDVKMKEKGDIPEGYSVSREKKERFSLILESASTNQTSMYLCASSLLATDQAFFGQGTRLTVV.

This sequence joins TRBV7-2 and TRBJ2-3; D not certain. Germline V lookup: CDR1 SGHTA, CDR2 FQGNSA. CDR3 length equals 12 residues. Deletions cut 5 bases from V and 5 bases from J, with 8 bases between. The CDR3 DNA reads TGTGCCAGCAGCGCCCGACTAGATACGCAGTATTTT. The encoded protein is CASSARLDTQYF.

This CDR3 reads CAWSVGGTVSRSYEQYF. CDR3 sequence (DNA): TGTGCCTGGAGCGTAGGGGGGACAGTATCTAGGTCCTACGAGCAGTACTTC. This sequence joins TRBV30 and TRBJ2-7; the D gene is possibly TRBD1 (7 bases). Per the germline V gene, CDR1 is GTSNPN and CDR2 is SVGIG (reference sequence). This CDR3 is 17 amino acids long. V shed 3 bases and J shed 1 base, with 22 bases lying between them.

As DNA, the CDR3 is TGTGCCAGCAGCCGGATGGGAGTCGAGCAGTACTTC. The encoded protein is CASSRMGVEQYF. V and J are TRBV5-5 and TRBJ2-7; perhaps TRBD2 as D (5 bases). Germline V gene sequence: CDR1 SGHKS, CDR2 YYEKEE (reference sequence). There are 12 residues in the CDR3. The V end lost 4 bases, the J end lost 6 bases, and 11 bases lay between the germline ends.

The chain joins TRBV5-1 to TRBJ1-2; D perhaps matches TRBD1 (6 bases). This CDR3 comprises 14 residues. Germline-derived CDR1 and CDR2 are SGHRS and YFSETQ. Trimming shortened V by 4 bases and J by 4 bases, and 14 bases separated the two germline ends. The CDR3 DNA reads TGCGCCAGCAGCACCCAGACAGGAAGCTATGGCTACACCTTC. It specifies CASSTQTGSYGYTF.

This clone appeared a single time. The V and J genes are TRBV7-8 and TRBJ1-5; the D is unclear. Germline CDR1 reads SGHVS; CDR2 reads FQNEAQ. The length of the CDR3 is 14 residues. Trimming stripped 2 bases from V and 1 base from J, with 6 bases between. The CDR3 DNA reads TGTGCCAGCAGCTTAAGGGAGAGCAATCAGCCCCAGCATTTT. Its translation is CASSLRESNQPQHF.

The CDR3 nucleotides read TGTGCCTGGGAGAGCATTGGGGAGACCCAGTACTTC. Its translation is CAWESIGETQYF. This rearrangement joins TRBV30 to TRBJ2-5; D gene unclear. The CDR3 loop spans 12 amino acids. Per germline, CDR1 GTSNPN and CDR2 SVGIG (reference sequence). V was clipped by 5 bases and J by 5 bases, with 12 bases between them.

The V call is TRBV6-5, the J call TRBJ2-1, with D unresolved. Germline V gene data show CDR1 as MNHEY and CDR2 as SVGAGI. The CDR3 runs to 14 residues. Trimming shortened V by 6 bases and J by 2 bases, and 11 bases separated the two germline ends. The CDR3 sequence is CASRNDGTYNEQFF. CDR3 coding DNA: TGTGCCAGCAGAAACGACGGTACCTACAATGAGCAGTTCTTC.

The chain joins TRBV18 to TRBJ2-1; 11 bases line up with TRBD2. The germline V gene encodes CDR1 KGHSH and CDR2 LQKENI. Trimming at V came to 5 bases and at J to 0 bases, leaving 9 bases not matched to a gene. This CDR3 region has 18 residues. This CDR3 is CASSNIPGLADSYNEQFF. DNA of the CDR3: TGTGCCAGCTCAAATATCCCGGGACTAGCGGACTCCTACAATGAGCAGTTCTTC. The whole variable domain, remainder taken from reference TRBV18 and TRBJ2-1, is NAGVMQNPRHLVRRRGQEARLRCSPMKGHSHVYWYRQLPEEGLKFMVYLQKENIIDESGMPKERFSAEFPKEGPSILRIQQVVRGDSAAYFCASSNIPGLADSYNEQFFGPGTRLTVL.

The chain uses TRBV5-5 and TRBJ2-7; TRBD2 might be the D (7 bases). Germline V gene sequence: CDR1 SGHKS, CDR2 YYEKEE (reference sequence). V was clipped by 1 base and J by 5 bases, with 22 bases between them. CDR3 length equals 17 residues. The CDR3 sequence: CASSLQVGGTKGDEQYF. As DNA, the CDR3 is TGTGCCAGCAGCTTGCAAGTGGGGGGGACAAAGGGCGACGAGCAGTACTTC.

The rearrangement links TRBV11-2 to TRBJ2-1; 8 nucleotides align to TRBD1. Germline V CDR1 and CDR2: SGHAT, FQNNGV. Germline trimming cut 6 bases from V and 2 bases from J; bases unmatched to any gene: 6. The CDR3 has 15 residues. The chain's CDR3 is CASSSGTGAYNEQFF. The CDR3 coding sequence is TGTGCCAGCAGTTCCGGGACAGGAGCCTACAATGAGCAGTTCTTC. The complete variable domain, with remaining parts taken from reference TRBV11-2 and TRBJ2-1, reads EAGVAQSPRYKIIEKRQSVAFWCNPISGHATLYWYQQILGQGPKLLIQFQNNGVVDDSQLPKDRFSAERLKGVDSTLKIQPAKLEDSAVYLCASSSGTGAYNEQFFGPGTRLTVL.

This clone appeared a single time. The V and J genes are TRBV2 and TRBJ1-1; unclear D gene. Between the trimmed V and J ends, which lost 2 bases and 3 bases, there was a span of 16 bases. The CDR3 has 16 amino acids. Germline V gives CDR1 SNHLY, CDR2 FYNNEI. CDR3 sequence: CASSEKGSRADTEAFF. For the CDR3, the DNA is TGTGCCAGCAGTGAAAAGGGCAGCCGAGCTGACACTGAAGCTTTCTTT.

This sequence joins TRBV19 and TRBJ2-1; 7 bases align to TRBD1. Trimming at V came to 4 bases and at J to 3 bases, leaving 15 bases not matched to a gene. CDR1 is LNHDA, CDR2 SQIVND, per germline (reference sequence). CDR3 size: 18 residues. DNA of the CDR3: TGTGCCAGTAGTACCAGACAGGGTAAGGAGAGATACTACAATGAGCAGTTCTTC. As protein: CASSTRQGKERYYNEQFF.

The J gene is TRBJ1-1, the V gene TRBV10-1, with D maybe TRBD1 (6 bases). The CDR3 extends over 13 amino acids. The germline CDR1 and CDR2 sequences are WNHNN and SYGVQD (reference sequence). V was cut by 6 bases and J by 4 bases, with 12 bases left in between. CDR3 nucleotides: TGCGCCAGCAGACAGGGTATAACCACTGAAGCTTTCTTT. Encoded protein: CASRQGITTEAFF.

This clone has only a few counts. V usage is TRBV19 and J usage is TRBJ2-3; 15 positions match TRBD2. Germline V lookup: CDR1 LNHDA, CDR2 SQIVND (reference sequence). V trimming: 3 bases; J trimming: 3 bases; junction bases outside the gene matches: 10. The CDR3 is made up of 19 amino acids. The CDR3 nucleotides read TGTGCCAGTAGTATTCCCCGGACTAGCGGGAGGGCCCGAACAGATACGCAGTATTTT. This sequence encodes CASSIPRTSGRARTDTQYF.

This clone is large by share. The chain combines TRBV6-5 with TRBJ1-2; 7 positions match TRBD1. The V gene end was trimmed by 4 bases and the J gene end by 6 bases; junction bases not matched to a gene: 5. Germline CDR1 reads MNHEY; CDR2 reads SVGAGI. This CDR3 is built from 13 residues. CDR3 residues: CASSSSGGDGYTF. Written as DNA, the CDR3 is TGTGCCAGCAGTTCCTCAGGGGGGGATGGCTACACCTTC.

The chain recombines TRBV6-5 with TRBJ2-7; D remains unclear. CDR3 size: 12 residues. Germline values: CDR1 MNHEY, CDR2 SVGAGI. V was cut by 8 bases and J by 4 bases, with 12 bases left in between. CDR3 region: CASSNWRYEQYF. The CDR3 bases are TGTGCCAGCTCCAACTGGAGATACGAGCAGTACTTC.